The rows below give T cell receptor beta chains drawn from one sample of a study of cytomegalovirus exposure and HLA in healthy donors. Clones were read by immunoSEQ multiplex PCR, and TCRdb kept only the in-frame ones, dropping some. The table shows about 78,000 clones, with approximately 70% occurring only once. The sample comprised PBMCs. All receptors derive from a woman aged 40 to 55 in good health and CMV-seropositive. The CDR3 runs from the conserved cysteine through the conserved F or W. A D gene is named only where the DNA matches it firmly. Not all rows give a size; the values are once, few, many and, for expanded clones, a class.

abundance: once
v_gene: TRBV23-1
j_gene: TRBJ2-7
d_gene: TRBD1
CDR3aa: CASSHRPRSGTGGYEQYF
CDR3nt: TGCGCCAGCAGTCATCGACCCCGGTCCGGGACAGGGGGTTACGAGCAGTACTTC

abundance: once
v_gene: TRBV7-9
j_gene: TRBJ2-7
d_gene: TRBD1
CDR3aa: CASSSKLGTASSYEQYF
CDR3nt: TGTGCCAGCAGCTCGAAGTTAGGGACAGCGAGTTCCTACGAGCAGTACTTC

abundance: few
v_gene: TRBV5-1
j_gene: TRBJ1-2
d_gene: -
CDR3aa: CASRTQGANYGYTF
CDR3nt: TGCGCCAGCAGAACACAGGGCGCGAACTATGGCTACACCTTC

abundance: -
v_gene: TRBV27
j_gene: TRBJ2-1
d_gene: TRBD1
CDR3aa: CASSLQGGEQFF
CDR3nt: TGTGCCAGCAGCTTACAGGGGGGTGAGCAGTTCTTC

abundance: few
v_gene: TRBV5-8
j_gene: TRBJ1-5
d_gene: -
CDR3aa: CASSTQGYSNQPQHF
CDR3nt: TGTGCCAGCAGCACTCAGGGGTATAGCAATCAGCCCCAGCATTTT

abundance: few
v_gene: TRBV6-6
j_gene: TRBJ2-2
d_gene: TRBD1
CDR3aa: CASRRDSNTNTGELFF
CDR3nt: TGTGCCAGCAGGAGGGACAGTAATACGAACACCGGGGAGCTGTTTTTT

abundance: -
v_gene: TRBV20-1
j_gene: TRBJ1-2
d_gene: -
CDR3aa: CSARGGYGYTF
CDR3nt: TGCAGTGCTAGAGGCGGATATGGCTACACCTTC

abundance: once
v_gene: TRBV28
j_gene: TRBJ2-3
d_gene: -
CDR3aa: CASSSPVAASTDTQYF
CDR3nt: TGTGCCAGCAGTTCACCTGTAGCTGCTAGCACAGATACGCAGTATTTT

abundance: -
v_gene: TRBV4-2
j_gene: TRBJ2-7
d_gene: -
CDR3aa: CASRPSSSYEQYF
CDR3nt: TGTGCCAGCAGGCCTTCTAGCTCCTACGAGCAGTACTTC

abundance: -
v_gene: TRBV7-6
j_gene: TRBJ2-7
d_gene: -
CDR3aa: CASSPGTGRTYEQYF
CDR3nt: TGTGCCAGCAGCCCCGGGACGGGGAGGACCTACGAGCAGTACTTC

abundance: -
v_gene: TRBV9
j_gene: TRBJ2-5
d_gene: TRBD2
CDR3aa: CASSVTSGGPYQETQYF
CDR3nt: TGTGCCAGCAGCGTAACTAGCGGGGGGCCGTACCAAGAGACCCAGTACTTC

abundance: once
v_gene: TRBV7-8
j_gene: TRBJ2-7
d_gene: TRBD2
CDR3aa: CASSWAGGPYEQYF
CDR3nt: TGTGCCAGCAGCTGGGCGGGAGGTCCCTACGAGCAGTACTTC

abundance: -
v_gene: TRBV7-2
j_gene: TRBJ2-7
d_gene: TRBD1
CDR3aa: CASSPRDRGSYEQYF
CDR3nt: TGTGCCAGCAGCCCACGGGACAGGGGATCCTACGAGCAGTACTTC

abundance: once
v_gene: TRBV15
j_gene: TRBJ2-7
d_gene: TRBD1
CDR3aa: CATSRDRGSPYEQYF
CDR3nt: TGTGCCACCAGCAGAGACAGGGGGAGCCCCTACGAGCAGTACTTC

abundance: few
v_gene: TRBV5-6
j_gene: TRBJ2-7
d_gene: TRBD2
CDR3aa: CASSLEAGGPYEQYF
CDR3nt: TGTGCCAGCAGCTTGGAGGCGGGAGGGCCTTACGAGCAGTACTTC

abundance: -
v_gene: TRBV27
j_gene: TRBJ2-7
d_gene: TRBD1
CDR3aa: CASSSNRQGQGEQYF
CDR3nt: TGTGCCAGCAGTTCAAATAGACAGGGCCAGGGCGAGCAGTACTTC